A single T cell receptor (beta chain) is shown here with its context. Original handling: How many nucleated cells were present was estimated from reference gene primer amplification. Generated by immunoSEQ multiplex PCR, the TCRdb table keeps only in-frame clones and is missing some. The V and J calls and clone size were taken over from that table, and D and trimming were inferred from the DNA. Of 29,000 or so clones listed, 80% to 90% are singletons. The V gene's germline CDR1 is LGHNA and CDR2 YNFKEQ. CDR3 size: 16 residues. Trimming left V 0 bases short and J 5 bases short, with 16 bases between. The sample is drawn from a study of blood T cell repertoires in COVID-19. As for the study in general: Sources were T cells, B-cell-depleted T cells, or PBMCs; the material itself was cDNA or gDNA.

The sequence was collected from a human donor in a cohort sampled during active COVID-19. V is TRBV4-2 and J is TRBJ2-5, with a weak D call TRBD1 (7 bases). The sequencing input was peripheral blood. The CDR3 loop reads CASSQDWGAGGETQYF. DNA for the CDR3: TGTGCCAGCAGCCAAGATTGGGGGGCAGGGGGGGAGACCCAGTACTTC.